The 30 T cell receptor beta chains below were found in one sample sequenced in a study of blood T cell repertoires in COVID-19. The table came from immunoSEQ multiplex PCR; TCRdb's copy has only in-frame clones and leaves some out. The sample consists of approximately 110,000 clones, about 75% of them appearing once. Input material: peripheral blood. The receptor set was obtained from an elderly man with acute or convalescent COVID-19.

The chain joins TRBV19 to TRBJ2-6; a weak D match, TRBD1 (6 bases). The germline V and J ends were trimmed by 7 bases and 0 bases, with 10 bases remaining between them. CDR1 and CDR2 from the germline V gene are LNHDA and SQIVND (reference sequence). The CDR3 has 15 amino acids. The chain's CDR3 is CASMQGYSGANVLTF. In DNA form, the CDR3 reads TGTGCCAGTATGCAGGGGTACTCTGGGGCCAACGTCCTGACTTTC.

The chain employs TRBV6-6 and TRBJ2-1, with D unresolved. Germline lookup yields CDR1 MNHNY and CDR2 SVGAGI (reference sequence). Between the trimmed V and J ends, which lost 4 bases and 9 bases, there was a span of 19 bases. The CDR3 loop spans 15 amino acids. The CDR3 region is CASSSDSIAGGEQFF. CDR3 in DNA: TGTGCCAGCAGTTCCGACTCCATCGCCGGTGGTGAGCAGTTCTTC.

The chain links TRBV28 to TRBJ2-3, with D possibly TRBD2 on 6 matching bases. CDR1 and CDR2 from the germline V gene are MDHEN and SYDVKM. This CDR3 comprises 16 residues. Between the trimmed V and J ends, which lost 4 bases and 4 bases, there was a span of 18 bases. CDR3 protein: CASSSRAGGTPDTQYF. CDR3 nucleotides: TGTGCCAGCAGTTCTAGGGCAGGCGGGACCCCAGATACGCAGTATTTT.

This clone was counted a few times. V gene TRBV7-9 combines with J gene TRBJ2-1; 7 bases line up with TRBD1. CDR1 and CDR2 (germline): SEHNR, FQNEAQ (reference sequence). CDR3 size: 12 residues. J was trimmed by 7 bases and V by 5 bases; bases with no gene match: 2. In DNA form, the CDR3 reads TGTGCCAGCAGCAACAGGGGTAATGAGCAGTTCTTC. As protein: CASSNRGNEQFF. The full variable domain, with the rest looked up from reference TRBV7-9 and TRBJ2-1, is DTGVSQNPRHKITKRGQNVTFRCDPISEHNRLYWYRQTLGQGPEFLTYFQNEAQLEKSRLLSDRFSAERPKGSFSTLEIQRTEQGDSAMYLCASSNRGNEQFFGPGTRLTVL.

As DNA, the CDR3 is TGTGCCAGCAGTACCCTAGAGACTACCGAGCAGTACTTC. Translation gives CASSTLETTEQYF. V usage is TRBV6-2 or TRBV6-3 and J usage is TRBJ2-7; a weak D match, TRBD2 (5 bases). The CDR3 is 13 amino acids. From germline, CDR1 is MNHEY and CDR2 SVGEGT. V was shortened by 5 bases and J by 6 bases, with 14 bases between the two germline ends.

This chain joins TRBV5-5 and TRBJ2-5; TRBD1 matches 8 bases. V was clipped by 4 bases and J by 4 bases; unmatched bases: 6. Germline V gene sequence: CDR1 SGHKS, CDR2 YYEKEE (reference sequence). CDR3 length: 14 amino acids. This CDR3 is CASSRTGLIETQYF. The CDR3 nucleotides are TGTGCCAGCAGCAGGACAGGGTTGATAGAGACCCAGTACTTC.

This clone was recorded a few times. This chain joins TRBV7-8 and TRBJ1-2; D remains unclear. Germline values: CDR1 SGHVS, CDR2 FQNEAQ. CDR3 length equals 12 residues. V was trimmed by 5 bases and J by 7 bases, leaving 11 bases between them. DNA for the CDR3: TGTGCCAGCAGCCCCTCGAGCGGTGGCTACACCTTC. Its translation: CASSPSSGGYTF.

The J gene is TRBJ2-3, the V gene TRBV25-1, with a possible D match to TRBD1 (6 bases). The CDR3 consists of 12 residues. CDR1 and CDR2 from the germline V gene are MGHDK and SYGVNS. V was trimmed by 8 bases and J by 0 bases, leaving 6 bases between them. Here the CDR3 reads CASGTSTDTQYF. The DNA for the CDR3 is TGTGCCAGCGGGACAAGCACAGATACGCAGTATTTT.

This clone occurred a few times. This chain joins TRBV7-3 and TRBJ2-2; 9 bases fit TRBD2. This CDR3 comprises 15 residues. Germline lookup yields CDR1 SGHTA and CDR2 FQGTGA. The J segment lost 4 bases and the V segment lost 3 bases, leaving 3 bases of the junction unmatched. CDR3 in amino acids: CASSLTSGLTGELFF. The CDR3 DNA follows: TGTGCCAGCAGCTTGACTAGCGGCCTCACCGGGGAGCTGTTTTTT. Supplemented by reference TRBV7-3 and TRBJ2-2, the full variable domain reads GAGVSQTPSNKVTEKGKYVELRCDPISGHTALYWYRQSLGQGPEFLIYFQGTGAADDSGLPNDRFFAVRPEGSVSTLKIQRTERGDSAVYLCASSLTSGLTGELFFGEGSRLTVL.

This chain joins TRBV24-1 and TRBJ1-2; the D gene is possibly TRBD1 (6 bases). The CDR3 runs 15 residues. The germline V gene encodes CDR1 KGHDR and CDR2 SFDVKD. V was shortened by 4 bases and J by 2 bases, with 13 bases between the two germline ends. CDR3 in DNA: TGTGCCACCAGTGAAGCGGCAGGGGAGAACTATGGCTACACCTTC. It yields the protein CATSEAAGENYGYTF.

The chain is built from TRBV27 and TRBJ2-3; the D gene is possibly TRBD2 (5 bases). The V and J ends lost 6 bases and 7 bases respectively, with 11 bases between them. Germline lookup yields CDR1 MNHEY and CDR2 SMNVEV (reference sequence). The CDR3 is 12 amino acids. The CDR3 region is CASRENGNTQYF. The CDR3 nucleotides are TGTGCCAGCAGGGAGAACGGGAATACGCAGTATTTT.

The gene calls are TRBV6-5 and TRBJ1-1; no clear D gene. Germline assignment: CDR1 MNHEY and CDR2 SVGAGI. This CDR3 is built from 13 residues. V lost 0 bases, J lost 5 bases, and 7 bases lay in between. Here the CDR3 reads CASSYSLRTEAFF. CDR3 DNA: TGTGCCAGCAGTTACTCGCTGCGGACTGAAGCTTTCTTT.

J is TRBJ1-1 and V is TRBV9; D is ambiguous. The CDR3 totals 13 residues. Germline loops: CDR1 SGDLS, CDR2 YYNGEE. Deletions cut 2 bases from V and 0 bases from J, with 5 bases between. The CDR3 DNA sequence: TGTGCCAGCAGCGTGTCGTTGAACACTGAAGCTTTCTTT. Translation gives CASSVSLNTEAFF.

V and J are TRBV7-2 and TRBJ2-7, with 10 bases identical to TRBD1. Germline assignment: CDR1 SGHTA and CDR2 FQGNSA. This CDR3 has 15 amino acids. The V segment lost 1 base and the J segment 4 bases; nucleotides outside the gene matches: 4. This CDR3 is CASSLGGTGVYEQYF. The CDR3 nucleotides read TGTGCCAGCAGCTTAGGAGGGACAGGGGTGTACGAGCAGTACTTC.

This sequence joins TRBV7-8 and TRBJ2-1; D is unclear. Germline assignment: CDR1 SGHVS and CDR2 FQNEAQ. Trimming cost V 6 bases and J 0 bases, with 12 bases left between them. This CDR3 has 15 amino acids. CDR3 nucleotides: TGTGCCAGCAGTACCACTTCCTCCTCCTACAATGAGCAGTTCTTC. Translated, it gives CASSTTSSSYNEQFF.

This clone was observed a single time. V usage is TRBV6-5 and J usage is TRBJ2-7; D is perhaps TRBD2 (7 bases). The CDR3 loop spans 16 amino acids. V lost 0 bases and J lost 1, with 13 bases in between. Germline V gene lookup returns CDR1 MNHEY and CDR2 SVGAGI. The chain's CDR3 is CASSYSWGGYSYEQYF. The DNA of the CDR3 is TGTGCCAGCAGTTACTCGTGGGGGGGCTATTCCTACGAGCAGTACTTC.

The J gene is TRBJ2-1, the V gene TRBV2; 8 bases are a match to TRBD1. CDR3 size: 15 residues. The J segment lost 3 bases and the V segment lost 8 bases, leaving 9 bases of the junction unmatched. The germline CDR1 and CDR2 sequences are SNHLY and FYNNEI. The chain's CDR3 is CASVQGATLYNEQFF. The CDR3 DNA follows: TGTGCCAGCGTGCAGGGGGCGACCCTCTACAATGAGCAGTTCTTC.

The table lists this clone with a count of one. The CDR3 loop is CASSSKREPLIYNEQFF. The CDR3, as DNA: TGTGCCAGCAGCTCTAAGCGGGAGCCACTAATATACAATGAGCAGTTCTTC. The chain recombines TRBV9 with TRBJ2-1; 8 nucleotides line up with TRBD2. The V segment lost 4 bases and the J segment 4 bases; nucleotides outside the gene matches: 13. The CDR3 is 17 residues long. Per germline, CDR1 SGDLS and CDR2 YYNGEE.

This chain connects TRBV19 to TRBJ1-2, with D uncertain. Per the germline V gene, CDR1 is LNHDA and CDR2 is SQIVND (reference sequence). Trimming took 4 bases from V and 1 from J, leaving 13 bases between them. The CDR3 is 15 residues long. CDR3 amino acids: CASSTYSSVNYGYTF. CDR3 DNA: TGTGCCAGTAGTACCTACAGCTCCGTTAACTATGGCTACACCTTC.

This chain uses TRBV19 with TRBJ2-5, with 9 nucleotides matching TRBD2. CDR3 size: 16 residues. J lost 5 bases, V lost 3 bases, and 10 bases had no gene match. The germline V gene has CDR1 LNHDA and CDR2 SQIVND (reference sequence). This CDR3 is CASSIGPAGGRETQYF. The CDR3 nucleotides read TGTGCCAGTAGTATCGGTCCGGCGGGAGGGCGGGAGACCCAGTACTTC.

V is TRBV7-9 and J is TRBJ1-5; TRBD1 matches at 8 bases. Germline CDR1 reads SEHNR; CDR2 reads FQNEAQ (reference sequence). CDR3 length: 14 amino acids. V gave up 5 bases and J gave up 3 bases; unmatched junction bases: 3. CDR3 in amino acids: CASSRQGNNQPQHF. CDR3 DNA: TGTGCCAGCAGCCGACAGGGGAACAATCAGCCCCAGCATTTT.

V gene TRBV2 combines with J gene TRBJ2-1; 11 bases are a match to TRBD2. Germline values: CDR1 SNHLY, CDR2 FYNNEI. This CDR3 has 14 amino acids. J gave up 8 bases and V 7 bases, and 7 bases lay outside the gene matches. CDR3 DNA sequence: TGTGCCAGCATTCTTAGCGGGAGGGCCCATGAGCAGTTCTTC. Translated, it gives CASILSGRAHEQFF.

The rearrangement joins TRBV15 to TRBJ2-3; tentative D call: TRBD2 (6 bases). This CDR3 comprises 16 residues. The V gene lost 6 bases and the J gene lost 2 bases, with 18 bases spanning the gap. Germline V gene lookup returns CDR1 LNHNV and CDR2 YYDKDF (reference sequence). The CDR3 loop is CATRGGAAWNTDTQYF. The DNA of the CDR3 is TGTGCCACCAGAGGAGGGGCGGCCTGGAACACAGATACGCAGTATTTT.

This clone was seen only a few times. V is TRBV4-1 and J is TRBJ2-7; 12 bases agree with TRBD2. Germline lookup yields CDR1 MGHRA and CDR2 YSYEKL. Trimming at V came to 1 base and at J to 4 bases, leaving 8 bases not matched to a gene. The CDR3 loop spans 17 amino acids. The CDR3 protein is CASSQGTSGNQPYEQYF. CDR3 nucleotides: TGCGCCAGCAGCCAAGGGACTAGCGGGAACCAACCGTACGAGCAGTACTTC.

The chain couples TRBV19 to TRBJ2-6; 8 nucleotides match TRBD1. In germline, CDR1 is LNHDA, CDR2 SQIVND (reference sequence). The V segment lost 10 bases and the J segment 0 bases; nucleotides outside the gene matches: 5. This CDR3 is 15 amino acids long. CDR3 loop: CAMGQASSGANVLTF. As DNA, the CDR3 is TGTGCCATGGGACAGGCTAGCTCTGGGGCCAACGTCCTGACTTTC.

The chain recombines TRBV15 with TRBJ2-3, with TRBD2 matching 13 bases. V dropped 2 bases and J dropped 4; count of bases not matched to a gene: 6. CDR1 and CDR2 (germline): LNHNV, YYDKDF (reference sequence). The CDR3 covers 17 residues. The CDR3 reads CATSRTILAGGPDTQYF. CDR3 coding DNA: TGTGCCACCAGCAGAACCATACTAGCGGGAGGGCCAGATACGCAGTATTTT.

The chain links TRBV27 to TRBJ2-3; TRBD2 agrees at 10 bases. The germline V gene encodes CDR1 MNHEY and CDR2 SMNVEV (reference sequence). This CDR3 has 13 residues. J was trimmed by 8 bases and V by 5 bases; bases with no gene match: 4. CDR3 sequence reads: CASSARLAGTQYF. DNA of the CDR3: TGTGCCAGCAGTGCCCGACTAGCGGGTACGCAGTATTTT.

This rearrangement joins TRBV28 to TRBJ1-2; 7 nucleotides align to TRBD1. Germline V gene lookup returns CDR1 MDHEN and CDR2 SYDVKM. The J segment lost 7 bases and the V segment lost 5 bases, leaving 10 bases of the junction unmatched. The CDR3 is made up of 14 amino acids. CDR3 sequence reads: CASSPPDRFSGYTF. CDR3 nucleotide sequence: TGTGCCAGCAGTCCCCCGGACAGGTTCAGTGGCTACACCTTC.

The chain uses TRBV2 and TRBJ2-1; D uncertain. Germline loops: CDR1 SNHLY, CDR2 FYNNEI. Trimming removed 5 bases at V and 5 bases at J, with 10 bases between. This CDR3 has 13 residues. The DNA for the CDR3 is TGTGCCAGCAGTCCCCCTCCTGACAATGAGCAGTTCTTC. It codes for CASSPPPDNEQFF.

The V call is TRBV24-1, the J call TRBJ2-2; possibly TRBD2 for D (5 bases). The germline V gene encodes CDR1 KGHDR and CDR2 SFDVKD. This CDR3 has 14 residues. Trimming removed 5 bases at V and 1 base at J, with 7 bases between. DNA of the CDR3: TGTGCCACCAGTGGAGGGTTGAACACCGGGGAGCTGTTTTTT. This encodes CATSGGLNTGELFF.